One and the same sample provided the 6 T cell receptor beta chains below, sequenced in a study of cytomegalovirus exposure and HLA in healthy donors. The PCR was carried out with 60 Vbeta primers and 13 Jbeta primers. Assay: immunoSEQ multiplex PCR; the TCRdb copy retains only in-frame clones and omits some. The profile covers 100,000 to 140,000 clones, with approximately 80% appearing a single time and more than 4% taken by the ten largest. The source material was PBMCs. The receptors were gathered from a male donor in good health and CMV-seronegative.

This clone was found a few times. CDR3 sequence: CASSLIKQGNTEAFF. For the CDR3, the DNA is TGTGCCAGCAGTTTAATTAAGCAGGGCAACACTGAAGCTTTCTTT. The chain carries TRBV28 and TRBJ1-1; tentative D call: TRBD1 (5 bases). The length of the CDR3 is 15 residues. Trimming shortened V by 2 bases and J by 2 bases, and 12 bases separated the two germline ends. Germline lookup yields CDR1 MDHEN and CDR2 SYDVKM.

This clone was counted only a few times. The chain combines TRBV19 with TRBJ2-7, with TRBD2 identical over 11 bases. The CDR3 totals 21 residues. Germline loops: CDR1 LNHDA, CDR2 SQIVND (reference sequence). The junction had 25 bases not matched to a gene; V was cut back by 3 bases and J by 6 bases. The CDR3 is CASSIWGTGRSTSGSRPEQYF. DNA of the CDR3: TGTGCCAGTAGTATTTGGGGGACAGGAAGGAGTACTAGCGGGAGTCGCCCCGAGCAGTACTTC.

The chain couples TRBV19 to TRBJ2-7; tentatively, D is TRBD1 (5 bases). The CDR3 covers 14 residues. Germline V gives CDR1 LNHDA, CDR2 SQIVND (reference sequence). V lost 2 bases, J lost 5 bases, and 13 bases lay in between. CDR3 loop: CASSIRQGRNEQYF. In DNA, the CDR3 is TGTGCCAGTAGTATACGCCAGGGTAGGAACGAGCAGTACTTC.

This chain links TRBV20-1 with TRBJ2-7; 7 bases agree with TRBD1. The trim removed 3 bases at V and 6 bases at J, leaving 2 bases unmatched. Germline CDR1 is DFQATT and CDR2 is SNEGSKA (reference sequence). The CDR3 has 11 residues. For the CDR3, the DNA is TGCAGTGCTAGGACAGGGAGCGAGCAGTACTTC. As protein: CSARTGSEQYF.

The chain is built from TRBV18 and TRBJ2-3; no clear D gene. Germline CDR1 reads KGHSH; CDR2 reads LQKENI. The CDR3 sequence is 13 residues long. The ends were cut back, 4 bases at V and 3 bases at J, with 8 bases in the middle. CDR3 sequence reads: CASSLQDTDTQYF. The CDR3 nucleotides read TGTGCCAGCTCACTCCAGGATACAGATACGCAGTATTTT.

This clone was observed a single time. This chain links TRBV27 with TRBJ2-7; D not certain. CDR1 and CDR2 from the germline V gene are MNHEY and SMNVEV (reference sequence). The CDR3 is 15 amino acids. Trimming stripped 5 bases from V and 3 bases from J, with 17 bases between. The CDR3 here is CASSGRFAPGYEQYF. In DNA, the CDR3 is TGTGCCAGCAGTGGCCGGTTCGCTCCGGGCTACGAGCAGTACTTC.